This T cell receptor beta chain comes out of a study of blood T cells in healthy people across ages. General study findings and limits: Since the PBMCs were unsorted, naive and antigen-experienced cells could not be conclusively compared.

Sample-barcoded 5' priming and a J-beta primer mix drove a second PCR of roughly 6 to 12 cycles. The template-switch adaptor was a 5' adaptor with 12 random nucleotides. It tagged each cDNA molecule. TCRdb processed the 5' RACE reads anew with MiXCR; each CDR3 protein has one entry. The repertoire holds 650,000 to 1,000,000 distinct CDR3 sequences, with roughly 46% as singletons. Each sample yielded at least 6.5 million isolated PBMCs. Trimming stripped 4 bases from V and 5 bases from J, with 12 bases between. CDR1 and CDR2 from the germline V gene are MNHNY and SVGAGI (reference sequence). The CDR3 consists of 14 residues. On this clonotype itself: Its target is unknown.

The sample comprised blood. This rearrangement joins TRBV6-6 to TRBJ2-1; D is unclear. This sequence originates from a man older than 75 in good health. In DNA, the CDR3 is TGTGCCAGCAGTTCCCCGGATGGAAACAATGAGCAGTTCTTC. Protein: CASSSPDGNNEQFF.